A single sample gave rise to the 5 T cell receptor beta chains below, sequenced in a study of CD8 T cells in ankylosing spondylitis. MiXCR, run by TCRdb on the 5' RACE reads, gives a single entry per CDR3 protein. The profile shows tens of thousands of distinct CDR3 sequences, more than 25% of them singletons. The sequenced material came from synovial fluid, either unsorted or a sorted T cell fraction (not recorded which). The receptors here all came from a male donor with ankylosing spondylitis.

This clonotype was observed many times. This sequence joins TRBV30 and TRBJ2-7; no clear D. The CDR3 is made up of 14 amino acids. V was clipped by 3 bases and J by 0 bases, with 12 bases between them. Germline lookup yields CDR1 GTSNPN and CDR2 SVGIG (reference sequence). The CDR3 region has the DNA TGTGCCTGGAGGGTGAAATCCAGCTCCTACGAGCAGTACGTC. This sequence encodes CAWRVKSSSYEQYV.

J is TRBJ2-7 and V is TRBV11-2, with D unclear. The CDR3 covers 15 residues. V shed 0 bases and J shed 1 base, with 10 bases lying between them. Germline assignment: CDR1 SGHAT and CDR2 FQNNGV. CDR3 in DNA: TGTGCCAGCAGCTTAGATTATTTCCCATCCTACGAGCAGTACTTC. Translation: CASSLDYFPSYEQYF.

This clonotype has ten or more counts. The rearrangement joins TRBV7-8 to TRBJ1-5; 10 nucleotides align to TRBD1. Germline V gene lookup returns CDR1 SGHVS and CDR2 FQNEAQ. With V trimmed by 7 bases and J by 5 bases, 14 bases remained unmatched. CDR3 length: 17 residues. CDR3 loop: CASKPLASGQGYQPQHF. The CDR3 DNA reads TGTGCCAGCAAGCCACTGGCCTCGGGACAGGGGTATCAGCCCCAGCATTTT.

The CDR3 here is CASSADRQETQYF. CDR3 coding DNA: TGTGCCAGCAGCGCGGACAGGCAAGAGACCCAGTACTTC. This chain links TRBV7-9 with TRBJ2-5; 7 bases line up with TRBD1. J gave up 2 bases and V 5 bases, and 2 bases lay outside the gene matches. Germline V gene sequence: CDR1 SEHNR, CDR2 FQNEAQ (reference sequence). The CDR3 loop spans 13 amino acids.

This clonotype came up a few times. For the CDR3, the DNA is TGTGCCTGGAGTCAGGACTCGTTCTCCGAGCAGTACGTC. Its translation is CAWSQDSFSEQYV. The chain links TRBV30 to TRBJ2-7; possible D gene TRBD2, 5 bases. CDR1 and CDR2 (germline): GTSNPN, SVGIG (reference sequence). Trimming left V 2 bases short and J 6 bases short, with 14 bases between. The CDR3 has 13 amino acids.